This T cell receptor (beta chain) is drawn from a study of cytomegalovirus exposure and HLA in healthy donors. The wider study: Across around 400 genotyped donors, roughly 80% landed in the Caucasian-associated ancestry cluster.

Germline lookup yields CDR1 SGHNT and CDR2 YENEEA. J lost 6 bases, V lost 5 bases, and 4 bases had no gene match. There are 12 residues in the CDR3. The count of this clone is one. Participants comprised healthy donors of bone marrow. At the time of sampling, donors were nominally healthy, though unrecorded immune exposures were likely. The primer mix had 60 Vbeta and 13 Jbeta primers. Generated by immunoSEQ multiplex PCR, the TCRdb table keeps only in-frame clones and is missing some. The sample has under 130,000 clones, over 70% seen once. The chain joins TRBV11-3 to TRBJ2-7, with 7 bases that match TRBD2. Source material: PBMCs. The TCR was taken from a man under 40 in good health and CMV-seronegative. CDR3 coding DNA: TGTGCCAGCAGCCACGGGACTACCGAGCAGTACTTC. Amino acid sequence: CASSHGTTEQYF. Full variable domain (remainder filled in from reference TRBV11-3 and TRBJ2-7): EAGVVQSPRYKIIEKKQPVAFWCNPISGHNTLYWYLQNLGQGPELLIRYENEEAVDDSQLPKDRFSAERLKGVDSTLKIQPAELGDSAVYLCASSHGTTEQYFGPGTRLTVT.